The 20 T cell receptor beta chains below come from one sample, sequenced in a study of shared clonotypes between healthy human individuals. Profiling relied on immunoSEQ multiplex PCR, and the TCRdb table lists in-frame clones only, not all of them. The data hold some 2.3 million clones, with approximately 95% observed a single time. Sample: naive CD4+ T cells from PBMCs. Stated subset: CD45RA+ positively selected. The receptors shown here come from a young man in good health. Some clones in this sample may be carry-over from other donors' samples.

The rearrangement joins TRBV2 to TRBJ1-1, with 7 nucleotides matching TRBD1. V shed 4 bases, J shed 0 bases, and the junction held 5 bases outside the gene matches. This CDR3 is 15 amino acids long. Germline values: CDR1 SNHLY, CDR2 FYNNEI. Here the CDR3 DNA reads TGTGCCAGCAGTGGACAGGGATTCATGAACACTGAAGCTTTCTTT. Translating it yields CASSGQGFMNTEAFF.

The J gene is TRBJ2-3, the V gene TRBV9; TRBD2 might be the D (5 bases). CDR3 length: 16 amino acids. Germline V gene sequence: CDR1 SGDLS, CDR2 YYNGEE. V lost 4 bases to trimming and J lost 1 base, with 16 bases between them. The CDR3 coding sequence is TGTGCCAGCAGCTTAAACGCCGGGATACGCACAGATACGCAGTATTTT. Amino acids: CASSLNAGIRTDTQYF.

This clone has just one count. The CDR3 DNA reads as TGTGCCAGCAGCTTAAGAGCGGGCTCCTGGAATGAGCAGTTCTTC. The encoded protein is CASSLRAGSWNEQFF. This sequence joins TRBV7-3 and TRBJ2-1; possible D gene TRBD2, 6 bases. V lost 1 base to trimming and J lost 7 bases, with 14 bases between them. The germline CDR1 and CDR2 sequences are SGHTA and FQGTGA. This CDR3 contains 15 residues.

J is TRBJ2-7 and V is TRBV5-1, with D possibly TRBD1 on 6 matching bases. Trimming stripped 4 bases from V and 2 bases from J, with 16 bases between. This CDR3 has 15 residues. Germline CDR1 reads SGHRS; CDR2 reads YFSETQ. The CDR3 here is CASSLGHEGPYEQYF. Written as DNA, the CDR3 is TGCGCCAGCAGCCTGGGACATGAAGGGCCCTACGAGCAGTACTTC.

This sequence joins TRBV5-4 and TRBJ1-2; TRBD1 aligns across 8 bases. Germline CDR1 and CDR2: SGHNT and YYREEE (reference sequence). Unmatched junction bases numbered 20, after V lost 0 bases and J lost 7 bases. This CDR3 comprises 19 residues. The CDR3 loop reads CASSLDAQTLGQGAGGYTF. The CDR3 DNA reads TGTGCCAGCAGCTTGGATGCCCAAACGCTAGGACAGGGTGCGGGTGGCTACACCTTC.

This clone was picked up one time. The V gene is TRBV4-3, the J gene TRBJ2-2; 7 nucleotides agree with TRBD2. V dropped 4 bases and J dropped 1; count of bases not matched to a gene: 6. Germline V CDR1 and CDR2: LGHNA, YSLEER. This CDR3 contains 16 residues. For the CDR3, the DNA is TGCGCCAGCAGCCGGGAACTAGCGTGGAACACCGGGGAGCTGTTTTTT. This translates into CASSRELAWNTGELFF.

The genes are TRBV28 and TRBJ2-7, with D perhaps matching TRBD1 or TRBD2 (6 bases each). The CDR3 covers 15 residues. Germline V gives CDR1 MDHEN, CDR2 SYDVKM. V was cut by 6 bases and J by 6 bases, with 21 bases left in between. DNA for the CDR3: TGTGCCAGCAGCAGAAGGGGGGTTGGGTACCGCGAGCAGTACTTC. As protein: CASSRRGVGYREQYF.

This sequence joins TRBV29-1 and TRBJ2-1; a weak D match, TRBD1 (6 bases). With 4 bases removed from V and 4 bases from J, the gap between germline ends came to 14 bases. The CDR3 spans 14 residues. Germline-derived CDR1 and CDR2 are SQVTM and ANQGSEA. CDR3 sequence reads: CSVGPRQAYNEQFF. The CDR3 nucleotides read TGCAGCGTTGGGCCTAGACAGGCTTACAATGAGCAGTTCTTC.

The rearrangement links TRBV7-3 to TRBJ2-3; 8 nucleotides align to TRBD1. J gave up 1 base and V 2 bases, and 5 bases lay outside the gene matches. The germline V gene encodes CDR1 SGHTA and CDR2 FQGTGA. CDR3 size: 16 residues. CDR3 DNA: TGTGCCAGCAGCTTAGGGAAGACAGGGGGCACAGATACGCAGTATTTT. This translates into CASSLGKTGGTDTQYF.

This rearrangement joins TRBV9 to TRBJ2-2, with D hard to call. V lost 0 bases and J lost 5, with 11 bases in between. The CDR3 has 15 amino acids. CDR1 and CDR2 (germline): SGDLS, YYNGEE. Written as DNA, the CDR3 is TGTGCCAGCAGCGTAGGGTCGCCACCGACCGGGGAGCTGTTTTTT. Its translation: CASSVGSPPTGELFF.

This clone showed up just a few times. V gene TRBV2 combines with J gene TRBJ1-5; D is unclear. V was cut by 0 bases and J by 4 bases, with 7 bases left in between. The length of the CDR3 is 14 residues. Per germline, CDR1 SNHLY and CDR2 FYNNEI. CDR3 sequence: CASSEAHLNQPQHF. For the CDR3, the DNA is TGTGCCAGCAGTGAAGCCCACCTTAATCAGCCCCAGCATTTT.

Here the CDR3 reads CASSLENLDEQYF. In DNA form, the CDR3 reads TGTGCCAGCAGCCTCGAGAACCTGGACGAGCAGTACTTC. V and J are TRBV7-8 and TRBJ2-7; D is unclear. CDR3 length equals 13 residues. Germline V gene sequence: CDR1 SGHVS, CDR2 FQNEAQ. Between the trimmed V and J ends, which lost 5 bases and 5 bases, there was a span of 13 bases.

The J gene is TRBJ1-5, the V gene TRBV4-1; TRBD1 is a possible D gene (5 bases). V was cut by 2 bases and J by 6 bases, with 14 bases left in between. Germline CDR1 is MGHRA and CDR2 is YSYEKL. This CDR3 is 15 amino acids long. In DNA form, the CDR3 reads TGCGCCAGCAGCCAAACAGGTCCAACCCCTCAGCCCCAGCATTTT. Translation: CASSQTGPTPQPQHF.

This chain connects TRBV10-3 to TRBJ1-2; 10 bases match TRBD1. The trim removed 6 bases at V and 8 bases at J, leaving 12 bases unmatched. The CDR3 is made up of 15 amino acids. CDR1 and CDR2 (germline): ENHRY, SYGVKD. CDR3 protein: CAIRPGQGISYGYTF. In DNA, the CDR3 is TGTGCCATCAGGCCGGGACAGGGGATTTCCTACGGCTACACCTTC.

Only one count was recorded for this clone. V is TRBV9 and J is TRBJ2-7, with D perhaps TRBD1 (6 bases). The CDR3 is made up of 16 amino acids. Per the germline V gene, CDR1 is SGDLS and CDR2 is YYNGEE. The V end was cut by 3 bases, the J end by 2 bases, with 18 bases between. The CDR3 nucleotides are TGTGCCAGCAGCGCCGGTGGGGGCCTCTCCCCCTACGAGCAGTACTTC. Its translation: CASSAGGGLSPYEQYF.

This chain joins TRBV7-2 and TRBJ1-4; D remains unclear. CDR3 length equals 16 residues. The V gene lost 2 bases and the J gene lost 0 bases, with 10 bases spanning the gap. Germline assignment: CDR1 SGHTA and CDR2 FQGNSA. CDR3 protein: CASSLWSISTNEKLFF. CDR3 in DNA: TGTGCCAGCAGCTTATGGAGCATTTCAACTAATGAAAAACTGTTTTTT.

The chain has TRBV2 and TRBJ1-1; 9 nucleotides align to TRBD1. CDR1 and CDR2 (germline): SNHLY, FYNNEI. With 6 bases clipped from V and 12 bases from J, the junction kept 5 bases outside the gene matches. This CDR3 region has 11 residues. The CDR3 sequence: CASRGTGLTFF. In DNA, the CDR3 is TGTGCCAGCAGAGGGACAGGGTTGACTTTCTTT.

The rearrangement joins TRBV19 to TRBJ2-7; D unclear. With 3 bases removed from V and 3 bases from J, the gap between germline ends came to 12 bases. The CDR3 is 14 residues long. Germline CDR1 reads LNHDA; CDR2 reads SQIVND (reference sequence). The CDR3 region has the DNA TGTGCCAGTAGTATGGGGATAGGTCTCTACGAGCAGTACTTC. It translates to CASSMGIGLYEQYF.

V gene TRBV7-2 combines with J gene TRBJ2-1; D unresolved. The CDR3 is made up of 14 amino acids. Germline loops: CDR1 SGHTA, CDR2 FQGNSA. V shed 0 bases and J shed 6 bases, with 9 bases lying between them. The CDR3 DNA follows: TGTGCCAGCAGCTTAGCGGTTAAAGTCAATGAGCAGTTCTTC. Residues: CASSLAVKVNEQFF.

The rearrangement joins TRBV20-1 to TRBJ2-7; the D gene is possibly TRBD1 (5 bases). V was trimmed by 3 bases and J by 9 bases, leaving 9 bases between them. The CDR3 is 10 residues long. Germline values: CDR1 DFQATT, CDR2 SNEGSKA (reference sequence). The CDR3 reads CSASRQGQYF. The CDR3 nucleotides read TGCAGTGCTAGTCGGCAGGGGCAGTACTTC.